The clone carrying this T cell receptor beta chain was recorded a few times. Its antigen is not identified. Uncontrolled infection, other autoimmune disease, pregnancy or lactation excluded patients. It was around 10 ml of fresh peripheral blood that supplied the PBMCs. It was RNA transcripts that yielded the amplified TCR beta CDR3 regions. Initially, a first-round RT-PCR of the TCR CDR3 employed the HTBI primer set. TCRdb reprocessed the multiplex PCR reads via MiXCR and lists one record per CDR3 protein. The sample records 410,000 or so distinct CDR3 sequences, around 15% being singletons. This sample is part of a study of T cells in Graves' hyperthyroidism and ophthalmopathy. Findings and caveats of the study: Model output signaled ophthalmopathy a median roughly six months ahead of onset.

The specimen was blood. The receptor was derived from a man between 18 and 29 years old with Graves' ophthalmopathy.

CDR3 loop: CASSLAQGQQNTEAFF. Written as DNA, the CDR3 is TGTGCCAGCAGCTTGGCCCAGGGACAGCAGAACACTGAAGCTTTCTTT. The chain employs TRBV5-8 and TRBJ1-1, with 7 bases that match TRBD1. J lost 1 base, V lost 0 bases, and 6 bases had no gene match. Per the germline V gene, CDR1 is SGHTS and CDR2 is YDEGEE. The CDR3 extends over 16 amino acids.